Here is one T cell receptor (beta chain) with its context. This entry is derived from a study of blood T cell repertoires in COVID-19. Study background: COVID-19 samples from acute and convalescent phases originated in the United States, Italy and Spain. T cells, B-cell-depleted T cells, or PBMCs supplied cDNA or gDNA.

Original handling: Estimates of nucleated cell counts were drawn from the amplification of reference gene primers. TCRdb's copy holds only in-frame clones and misses some; the assay was immunoSEQ multiplex PCR. The V and J calls and clone size are taken from that table; D and trimming were inferred from the DNA. The data hold around 250,000 clones, with 85% observed a single time. The CDR3 runs to 15 residues. CDR1 and CDR2 from the germline V gene are MDHEN and SYDVKM. Trimming at V came to 10 bases and at J to 3 bases, leaving 15 bases not matched to a gene. This receptor was taken from a man aged 45 to 65 with active or convalescent COVID-19. The chain combines TRBV28 with TRBJ2-7; 7 bases align to TRBD1. The sequencing input was peripheral blood. The CDR3 protein is CATRSTGTEGYEQYF. CDR3 coding DNA: TGTGCCACCCGCAGTACCGGGACAGAAGGCTACGAGCAGTACTTC.